The clone carrying this T cell receptor (beta chain) occurred a few times. TCRdb fed the RT-PCR reads into MiXCR, producing one record per CDR3 protein. The sample includes 410,000 or so distinct CDR3 sequences, 16% seen only once; the top ten take just over 7%. The sample belongs to a study of patients and donors after allogeneic stem cell transplantation. The sequence was collected from a human donor who was either an allogeneic HSCT recipient or a stem cell or donor lymphocyte infusion donor (not recorded which). It is not recorded whose cells these are; they may come from a transplant donor. The sequencing input was blood, either unsorted or a sorted T cell fraction (not recorded which).

CDR3 sequence reads: CAWSVLVGYEQYF. CDR3 bases: TGTGCCTGGAGTGTTTTGGTTGGGTACGAGCAGTACTTC. This chain joins TRBV30 and TRBJ2-7; D ambiguous. The CDR3 runs to 13 residues. V was pared by 0 bases and J by 4 bases, with 10 bases between. Germline V gene data show CDR1 as GTSNPN and CDR2 as SVGIG (reference sequence). The variable domain in full, completed from reference TRBV30 and TRBJ2-7, reads SQTIHQWPATLVQPVGSPLSLECTVEGTSNPNLYWYRQAAGRGLQLLFYSVGIGQISSEVPQNLSASRPQDRQFILSSKKLLLSDSGFYLCAWSVLVGYEQYFGPGTRLTVT.